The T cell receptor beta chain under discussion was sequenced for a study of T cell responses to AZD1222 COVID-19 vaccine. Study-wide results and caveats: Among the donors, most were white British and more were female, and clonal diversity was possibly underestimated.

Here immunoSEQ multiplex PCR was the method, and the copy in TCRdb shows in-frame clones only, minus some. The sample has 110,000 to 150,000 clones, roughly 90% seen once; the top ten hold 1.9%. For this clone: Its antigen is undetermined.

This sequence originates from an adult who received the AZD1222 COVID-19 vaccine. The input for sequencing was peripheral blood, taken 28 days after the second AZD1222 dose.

The CDR3 loop is CASSQESRRGNSPLHF. The DNA of the CDR3 is TGTGCCAGCAGCCAAGAATCCAGGAGAGGGAATTCACCCCTCCACTTT. The genes are TRBV4-2 and TRBJ1-6, with no clear D. Germline CDR1 is LGHNA and CDR2 is YNFKEQ. This CDR3 is built from 16 residues. V was trimmed by 0 bases and J by 7 bases, leaving 13 bases between them.